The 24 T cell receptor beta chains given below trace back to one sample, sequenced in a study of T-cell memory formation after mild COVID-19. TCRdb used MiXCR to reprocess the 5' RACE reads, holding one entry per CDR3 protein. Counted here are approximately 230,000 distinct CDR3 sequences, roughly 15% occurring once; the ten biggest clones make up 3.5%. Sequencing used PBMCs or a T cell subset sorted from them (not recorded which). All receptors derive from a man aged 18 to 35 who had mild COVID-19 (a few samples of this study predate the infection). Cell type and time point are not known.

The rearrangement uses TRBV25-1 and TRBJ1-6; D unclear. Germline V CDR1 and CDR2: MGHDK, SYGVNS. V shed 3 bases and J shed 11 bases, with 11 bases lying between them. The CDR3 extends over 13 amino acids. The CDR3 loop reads CASSDLRWTPLHF. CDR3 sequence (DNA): TGTGCCAGCAGTGATCTCAGGTGGACACCCCTCCACTTT. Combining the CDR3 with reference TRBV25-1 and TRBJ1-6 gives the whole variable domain EADIYQTPRYLVIGTGKKITLECSQTMGHDKMYWYQQDPGMELHLIHYSYGVNSTEKGDLSSESTVSRIRTEHFPLTLESARPSHTSQYLCASSDLRWTPLHFGNGTRLTVT.

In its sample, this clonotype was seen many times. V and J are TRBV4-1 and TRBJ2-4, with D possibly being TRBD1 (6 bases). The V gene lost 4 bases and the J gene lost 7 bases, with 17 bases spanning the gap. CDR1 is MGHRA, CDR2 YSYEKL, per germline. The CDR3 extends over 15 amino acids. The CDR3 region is CASSRTQGLNNIQYF. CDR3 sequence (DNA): TGCGCCAGCAGCCGAACCCAGGGGCTGAACAACATTCAGTACTTC.

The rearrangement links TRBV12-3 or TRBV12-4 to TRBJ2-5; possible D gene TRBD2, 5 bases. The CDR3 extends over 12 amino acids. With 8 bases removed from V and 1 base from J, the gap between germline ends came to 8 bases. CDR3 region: CASADSQETQYF. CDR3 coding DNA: TGTGCCAGCGCGGACTCCCAAGAGACCCAGTACTTC.

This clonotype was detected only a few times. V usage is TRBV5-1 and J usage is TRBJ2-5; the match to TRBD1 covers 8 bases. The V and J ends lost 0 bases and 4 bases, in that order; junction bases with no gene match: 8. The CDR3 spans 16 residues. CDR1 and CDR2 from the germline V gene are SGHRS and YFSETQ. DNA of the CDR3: TGCGCCAGCAGCTTGGGGGCAGGGGGCGGCGGAGAGACCCAGTACTTC. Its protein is CASSLGAGGGGETQYF.

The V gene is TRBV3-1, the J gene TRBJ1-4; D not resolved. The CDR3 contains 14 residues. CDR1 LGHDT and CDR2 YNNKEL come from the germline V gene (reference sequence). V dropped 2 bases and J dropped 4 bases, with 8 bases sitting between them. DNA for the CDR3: TGTGCCAGCAGCCAACGGAAGGGTAATGAAAAACTGTTTTTT. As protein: CASSQRKGNEKLFF.

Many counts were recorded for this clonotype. CDR3 sequence: CASSPRRGANYGYTF. CDR3 DNA: TGTGCCAGCAGCCCTCGGAGGGGAGCTAACTATGGCTACACCTTC. V gene TRBV7-8 combines with J gene TRBJ1-2, with a tentative D call TRBD1 (5 bases). Germline V gene sequence: CDR1 SGHVS, CDR2 FQNEAQ. Trimming stripped 5 bases from V and 0 bases from J, with 13 bases between. The CDR3 has 15 amino acids.

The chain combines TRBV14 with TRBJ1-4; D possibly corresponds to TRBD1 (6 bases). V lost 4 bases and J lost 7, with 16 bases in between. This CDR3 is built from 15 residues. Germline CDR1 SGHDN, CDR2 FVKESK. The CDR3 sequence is CASSLTRGPVEKLFF. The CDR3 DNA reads TGTGCCAGCAGCCTCACCAGGGGTCCGGTTGAAAAACTGTTTTTT.

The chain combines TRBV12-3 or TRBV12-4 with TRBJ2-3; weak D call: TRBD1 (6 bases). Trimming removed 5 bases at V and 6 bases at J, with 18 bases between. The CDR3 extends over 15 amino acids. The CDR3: CASSTGTVEGDTQYF. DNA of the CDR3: TGTGCCAGCAGTACAGGGACGGTCGAAGGCGATACGCAGTATTTT.

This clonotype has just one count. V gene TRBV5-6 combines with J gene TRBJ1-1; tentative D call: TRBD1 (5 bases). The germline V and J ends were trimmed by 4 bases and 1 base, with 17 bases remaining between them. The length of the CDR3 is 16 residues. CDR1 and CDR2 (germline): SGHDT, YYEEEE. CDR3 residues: CASSPGPGRQNTEAFF. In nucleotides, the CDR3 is TGTGCCAGCAGCCCGGGACCGGGACGCCAGAACACTGAAGCTTTCTTT.

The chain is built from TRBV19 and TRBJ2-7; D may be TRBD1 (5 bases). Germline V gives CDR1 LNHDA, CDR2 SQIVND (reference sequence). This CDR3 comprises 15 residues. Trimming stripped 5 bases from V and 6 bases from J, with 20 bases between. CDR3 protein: CASSLFRTIPTEQYF. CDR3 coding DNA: TGTGCCAGTAGTCTTTTTCGGACAATACCTACCGAGCAGTACTTC.

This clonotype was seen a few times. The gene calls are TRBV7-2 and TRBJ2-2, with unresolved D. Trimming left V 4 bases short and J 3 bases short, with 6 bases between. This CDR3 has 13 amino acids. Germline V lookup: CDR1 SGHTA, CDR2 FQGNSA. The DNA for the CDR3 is TGTGCCAGCAGCTCGGATCACACCGGGGAGCTGTTTTTT. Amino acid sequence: CASSSDHTGELFF.

Here the CDR3 reads CASSSASKGANTEAFF. The CDR3 nucleotides are TGTGCCAGCAGTTCAGCTTCCAAGGGCGCGAACACTGAAGCTTTCTTT. V is TRBV25-1 and J is TRBJ1-1; D is undetermined. This CDR3 is 16 amino acids long. Trimming cost V 5 bases and J 1 base, with 17 bases left between them. Germline values: CDR1 MGHDK, CDR2 SYGVNS.

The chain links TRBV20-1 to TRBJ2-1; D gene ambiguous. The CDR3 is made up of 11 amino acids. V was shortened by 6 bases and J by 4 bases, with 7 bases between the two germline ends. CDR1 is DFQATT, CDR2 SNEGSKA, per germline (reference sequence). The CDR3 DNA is TGCAGTGCGAGGCCTTACAATGAGCAGTTCTTC. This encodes CSARPYNEQFF.

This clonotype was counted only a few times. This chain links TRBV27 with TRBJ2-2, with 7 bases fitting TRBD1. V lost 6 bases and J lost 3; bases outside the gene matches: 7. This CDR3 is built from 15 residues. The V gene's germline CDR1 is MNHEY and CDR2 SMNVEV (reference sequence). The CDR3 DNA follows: TGTGCCAGCAGACGACAGGGTACTGACACCGGGGAGCTGTTTTTT. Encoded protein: CASRRQGTDTGELFF.

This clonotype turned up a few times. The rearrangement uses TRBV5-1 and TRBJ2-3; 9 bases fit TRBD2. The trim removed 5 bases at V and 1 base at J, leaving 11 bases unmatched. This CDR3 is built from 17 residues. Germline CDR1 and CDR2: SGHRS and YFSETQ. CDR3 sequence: CASRINPGGGGTDTQYF. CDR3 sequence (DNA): TGCGCCAGCAGAATAAACCCCGGCGGGGGGGGCACAGATACGCAGTATTTT.

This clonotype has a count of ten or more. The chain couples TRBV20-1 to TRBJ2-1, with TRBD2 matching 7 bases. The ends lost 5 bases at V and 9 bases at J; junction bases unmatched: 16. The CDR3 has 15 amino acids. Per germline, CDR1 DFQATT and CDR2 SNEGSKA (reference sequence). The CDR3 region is CSALPGGTALSEQFF. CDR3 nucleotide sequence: TGCAGTGCTCTTCCCGGGGGGACCGCTCTCTCTGAGCAGTTCTTC.

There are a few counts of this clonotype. In DNA, the CDR3 is TGTGCCAGCAGCTTAGAATTGAGGGAATCACCCCTCCACTTT. It yields the protein CASSLELRESPLHF. V is TRBV7-9 and J is TRBJ1-6; no clear D gene. The CDR3 loop spans 14 amino acids. V shed 1 base and J shed 10 bases, with 11 bases lying between them. Germline CDR1 reads SEHNR; CDR2 reads FQNEAQ (reference sequence).

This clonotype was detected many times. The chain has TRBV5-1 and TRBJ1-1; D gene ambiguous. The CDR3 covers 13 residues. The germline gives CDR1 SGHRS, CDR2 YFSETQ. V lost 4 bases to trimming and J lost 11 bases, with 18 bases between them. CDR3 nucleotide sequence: TGCGCCAGCAGCCCCCGTCCCGGGGATCGGGCTTTCTTT. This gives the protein CASSPRPGDRAFF.

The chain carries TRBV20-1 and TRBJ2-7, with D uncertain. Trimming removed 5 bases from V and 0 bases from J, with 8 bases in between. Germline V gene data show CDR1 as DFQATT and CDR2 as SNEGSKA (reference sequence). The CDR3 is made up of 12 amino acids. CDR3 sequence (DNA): TGCAGTGCTCTGGACCCCTCCTACGAGCAGTACTTC. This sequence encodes CSALDPSYEQYF.

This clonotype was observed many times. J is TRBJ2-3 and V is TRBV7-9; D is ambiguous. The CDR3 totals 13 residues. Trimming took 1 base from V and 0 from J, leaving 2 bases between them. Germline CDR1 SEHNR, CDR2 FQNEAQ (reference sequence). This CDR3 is CASSLVSTDTQYF. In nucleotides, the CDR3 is TGTGCCAGCAGCTTAGTCAGCACAGATACGCAGTATTTT.

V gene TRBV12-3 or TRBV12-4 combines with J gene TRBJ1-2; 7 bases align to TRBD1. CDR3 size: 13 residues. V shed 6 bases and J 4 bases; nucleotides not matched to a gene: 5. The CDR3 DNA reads TGTGCCAGCAGCCGGGACAGCCCCTATGGCTACACCTTC. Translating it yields CASSRDSPYGYTF.

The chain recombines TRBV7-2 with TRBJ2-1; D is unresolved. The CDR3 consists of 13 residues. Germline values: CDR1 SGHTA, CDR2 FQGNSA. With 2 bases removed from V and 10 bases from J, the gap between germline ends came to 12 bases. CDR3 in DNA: TGTGCCAGCAGCTTATCGCAAGGGCTCGAGCAGTTCTTC. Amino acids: CASSLSQGLEQFF. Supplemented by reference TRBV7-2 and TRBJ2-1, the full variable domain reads GAGVSQSPSNKVTEKGKDVELRCDPISGHTALYWYRQSLGQGLEFLIYFQGNSAPDKSGLPSDRFSAERTGGSVSTLTIQRTQQEDSAVYLCASSLSQGLEQFFGPGTRLTVL.

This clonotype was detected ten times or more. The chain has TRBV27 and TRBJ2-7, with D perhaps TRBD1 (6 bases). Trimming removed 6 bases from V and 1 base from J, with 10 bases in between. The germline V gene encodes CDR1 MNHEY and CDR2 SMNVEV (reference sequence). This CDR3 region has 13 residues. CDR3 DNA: TGTGCCAGCAGGTCGACAGGTTCCTACGAGCAGTACTTC. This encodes CASRSTGSYEQYF.

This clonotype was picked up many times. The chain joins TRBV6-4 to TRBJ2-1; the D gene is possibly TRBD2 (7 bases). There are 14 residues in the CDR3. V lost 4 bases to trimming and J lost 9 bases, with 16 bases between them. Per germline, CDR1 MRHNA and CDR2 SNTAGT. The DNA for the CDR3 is TGTGCCAGCAGTGGAGGGGGGGCGCCGAGTGAGCAGTTCTTC. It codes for CASSGGGAPSEQFF.